This record covers a single TCR beta chain. The target of this receptor is not known. Within one base of it there is no much larger clone, and no base qualities were kept. This sample was taken from a study of beta chain features in type 1 diabetes listed by TCRdb under 2018. Context from the whole study: Mean age, gender distribution, total cell number and subset yield were not different between patients and healthy donors. A total of under 140,000,000 sorted cells were examined across all samples, and the number of cells per subset was strongly correlated with RNA yield. The study compared the TCRB repertoires of sorted circulating CD4+ T cell subsets in recently diagnosed type 1 diabetes patients with those in matched healthy donors. Naive and central memory subsets were obtained from all 30 or so donors, but regulatory and stem cell-like memory subsets were isolated from only 8 patients and roughly eight healthy donors.

What the authors observed across the whole study: Naive, central memory and regulatory TCRB repertoires appeared to be more alike among patients than among healthy donors. Type 1 diabetes patients showed a moderate but significant shortening of TCRB CDR3 length in all four CD4+ subsets. Because cDNA rather than genomic DNA was sequenced, highly expressing activated cells could have been over-represented, although no difference in activation and CD3 levels was found between groups. Because the HLA sub-analyses included only small numbers of individuals, any influence of HLA type on TCRB rearrangement was left unresolved. At VDJ recombination sites, type 1 diabetes patients had fewer insertions and more deleted nucleotides, which implies abnormalities in thymic rearrangement. PCR may preferentially amplify shorter templates, but because patient and control samples were amplified and corrected together, any resulting skew would affect both groups equally.

All of the isolated RNA was reverse transcribed with the High Capacity cDNA Reverse Transcription Kit, so expressed TCRB transcripts were sequenced. Naive, central memory and regulatory T cell samples underwent deep immunoSEQ sequencing, averaging approximately 3.3 million total reads per sample. Sorted cells were lysed in RLT buffer and RNA was extracted with DNase-treated RNeasy Micro or Mini kits, depending on cell number. Each cell subset was processed on its own to prevent cross-contamination, while patient and healthy donor samples were processed together. Using the immunoSEQ multiplex PCR, TCRB sequences were amplified from cDNA into 87-bp fragments spanning the CDR3 region. The amplicons were sequenced using the Illumina HiSeq platform. The authors' pipeline ran thus. PCR bias was corrected computationally using synthetic template baselines, and reads within Hamming distance 2 were collapsed, with unmergeable singletons discarded. Reads were aligned against IMGT so that V, D and J genes, CDR3 length and insertions or deletions at six rearrangement sites could be assigned. Within each subset, clonotype counts were normalized to sorted cell number, and only after that were true diversity and Gini coefficients computed with the tcR R package. The overlap coefficient, calculated on TCRB nucleotide sequences, was used to quantify repertoire sharing. Out-of-frame TCRB sequences from naive cells were analyzed to stand in for the pre-selection repertoire. Sourced from immuneACCESS, this table was stored by TCRdb with only in-frame sequences that have V and J called. A share of the clones is absent; for the studies checked, an unresolved V gene accounts for under half, and the remainder has no known explanation. The DNA gave D and trimming, while V, J and clone size come from that table. The sample table records approximately 730,000 clones; roughly 13% of these occur just once. Approximately 0.022% of the sample belongs to the ten largest clones.

Deletion took 6 bases off V and 4 bases off J, with a span of 9 bases between the germline ends. The CDR3 sequence holds 13 residues, the cysteine and phenylalanine included. Just CDR3 DNA is preserved here, 39 bases in frame from base 1. CDR1 MGHDK and CDR2 SYGVNS were looked up in the germline V gene. From each donor, a single peripheral blood sample of 100 to 150 mL on average was drawn into heparinised tubes. A BD FACSAria II was used to sort naive, central memory, regulatory and stem cell-like memory CD4+ T cells with a panel that included CD45RO, CCR7, CD25, CD127, CD95 and CD27. A purity above 98% was achieved for all sorted populations. Right away, PBMCs were isolated by Lymphoprep density gradient centrifugation and were stained directly, with no culture step. So that batch effects would be minimized, each experiment stained and sorted samples in pairs, pairing one healthy donor with one patient.

Sequenced sample: naive CD4+ T cells from blood. The cell subset or site label here, explained by the study, means: true naive CD4+ T cells. The chain uses TRBV25-1 and TRBJ2-2; the D gene is unclear. The receptor's source is a man aged 18 to 30 with type 1 diabetes. The DNA sequence is TGTGCCAGCAGCGAACGGCTCACCGGGGAGCTGTTTTTT. This is translated as CASSERLTGELFF.